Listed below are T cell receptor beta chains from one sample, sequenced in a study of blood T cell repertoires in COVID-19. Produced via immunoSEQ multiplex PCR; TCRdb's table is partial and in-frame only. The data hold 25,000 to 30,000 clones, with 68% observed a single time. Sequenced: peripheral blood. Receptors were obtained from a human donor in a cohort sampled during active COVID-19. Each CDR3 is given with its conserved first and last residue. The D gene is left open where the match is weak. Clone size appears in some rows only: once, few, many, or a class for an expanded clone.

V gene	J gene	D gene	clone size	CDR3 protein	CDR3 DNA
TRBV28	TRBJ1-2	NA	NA	CASTDFYGYTF	TGTGCCAGCACGGACTTTTATGGCTACACCTTC
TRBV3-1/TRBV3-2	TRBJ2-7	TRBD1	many	CASSQERTGGSYEQYF	TGTGCCAGCAGCCAGGAAAGGACAGGGGGCTCCTACGAGCAGTACTTC
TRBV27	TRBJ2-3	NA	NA	CASSRGTGTDTQYF	TGTGCCAGCAGTCGTGGTACGGGGACAGATACGCAGTATTTT
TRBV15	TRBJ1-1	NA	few	CATALSRGLTEAFF	TGTGCCACCGCCCTCTCCAGGGGATTGACTGAAGCTTTCTTT
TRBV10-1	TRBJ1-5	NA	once	CASSESGGGQPQHF	TGCGCCAGCAGTGAGTCCGGGGGGGGTCAGCCCCAGCATTTT
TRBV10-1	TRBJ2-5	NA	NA	CASSDPGVGETQYF	TGCGCCAGCAGTGATCCCGGGGTCGGCGAGACCCAGTACTTC
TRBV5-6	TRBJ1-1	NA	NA	CASSLGSKRNF	TGTGCCAGCAGCTTGGGGTCGAAGCGTAACTTT
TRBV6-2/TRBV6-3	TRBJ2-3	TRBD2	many	CASSLLGLETDTQYF	TGTGCCAGCAGCCTCCTGGGACTAGAAACAGATACGCAGTATTTT
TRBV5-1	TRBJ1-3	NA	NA	CASSKTGSSGNTIYF	TGCGCCAGCAGCAAAACAGGGAGCTCTGGAAACACCATATATTTT
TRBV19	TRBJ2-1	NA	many	CASIDWRNEQFF	TGTGCCAGTATCGACTGGCGCAATGAGCAGTTCTTC
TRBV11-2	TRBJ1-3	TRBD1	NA	CASSRDRGLDTIYF	TGTGCCAGCAGCCGGGACAGGGGGTTGGACACCATATATTTT
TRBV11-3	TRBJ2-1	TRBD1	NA	CASSSGQGYNEQFF	TGTGCCAGCAGCTCGGGACAGGGTTACAATGAGCAGTTCTTC
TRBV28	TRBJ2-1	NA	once	CASSWGPDNEQFF	TGTGCCAGCAGTTGGGGGCCGGACAATGAGCAGTTCTTC
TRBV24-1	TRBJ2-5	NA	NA	CATSDQGFGETQYF	TGTGCCACCAGTGATCAGGGGTTTGGGGAGACCCAGTACTTC
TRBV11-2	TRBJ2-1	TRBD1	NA	CASSLAGTVNYNEQFF	TGTGCCAGCAGCTTAGCCGGGACAGTTAACTACAATGAGCAGTTCTTC
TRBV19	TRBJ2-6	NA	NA	CASSPPSTGANVLTF	TGTGCCAGTAGTCCGCCTTCTACTGGGGCCAACGTCCTGACTTTC
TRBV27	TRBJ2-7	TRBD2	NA	CASRRGAGDEQYF	TGTGCCAGCAGGCGGGGGGCAGGGGACGAGCAGTACTTC
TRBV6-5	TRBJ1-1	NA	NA	CASSYSAGQEAFF	TGTGCCAGCAGTTACTCTGCAGGGCAGGAAGCTTTCTTT
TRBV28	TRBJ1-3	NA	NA	CASTGGDTIYF	TGTGCCAGTACGGGAGGGGACACCATATATTTT
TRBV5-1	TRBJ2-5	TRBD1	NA	CASSLGTGGKETQYF	TGCGCCAGCAGCTTGGGGACAGGGGGCAAAGAGACCCAGTACTTC
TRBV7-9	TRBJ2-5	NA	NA	CASSFGETQYF	TGTGCCAGCAGCTTTGGCGAGACCCAGTACTTC
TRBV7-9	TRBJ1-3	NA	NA	CASSLVTGNTIYF	TGTGCCAGCAGCTTAGTTACTGGAAACACCATATATTTT
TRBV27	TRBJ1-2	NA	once	CASSLAGDPPGGYGYTF	TGTGCCAGCAGTTTGGCAGGGGATCCTCCTGGGGGCTATGGCTACACCTTC
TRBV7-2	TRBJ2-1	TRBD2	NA	CASSLSGTSASYNEQFF	TGTGCCAGCAGCTTGAGTGGGACTAGCGCTTCTTACAATGAGCAGTTCTTC
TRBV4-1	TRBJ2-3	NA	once	CASSQNLIGGSTDTQYF	TGCGCCAGCAGCCAAAATTTAATCGGCGGGAGCACAGATACGCAGTATTTT
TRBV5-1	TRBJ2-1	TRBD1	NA	CASSFYAGQGAKNEQFF	TGCGCCAGCAGCTTTTATGCAGGACAGGGGGCCAAAAATGAGCAGTTCTTC
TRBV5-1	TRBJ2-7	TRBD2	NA	CASSSPSGSNEQYF	TGCGCCAGCAGCTCGCCTAGCGGGAGTAACGAGCAGTACTTC
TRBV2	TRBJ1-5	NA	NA	CASRDLTGIEPQHF	TGTGCCAGCCGCGACTTGACAGGAATTGAGCCCCAGCATTTT
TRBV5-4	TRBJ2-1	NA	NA	CASSLPLRGRSYNEQFF	TGTGCCAGCAGCTTGCCCCTTCGTGGGAGGTCCTACAATGAGCAGTTCTTC
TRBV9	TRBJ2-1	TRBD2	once	CASSEDGGGSSYNEQFF	TGTGCCAGCAGCGAAGATGGGGGAGGGAGCTCCTACAATGAGCAGTTCTTC
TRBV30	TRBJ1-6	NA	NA	CAWSVYGGRSSPLHF	TGTGCCTGGAGTGTATACGGGGGACGCAGTTCACCCCTCCACTTT
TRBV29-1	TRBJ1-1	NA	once	CSAEQGSNTEAFF	TGCAGCGCCGAACAGGGCTCAAACACTGAAGCTTTCTTT
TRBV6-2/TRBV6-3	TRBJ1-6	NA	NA	CASSGWTFNPDSENSPLHF	TGTGCCAGCAGCGGATGGACCTTTAACCCGGACAGCGAGAATTCACCCCTCCACTTT
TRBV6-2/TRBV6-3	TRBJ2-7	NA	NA	CASSNLQGISSYEQYF	TGTGCCAGCAGTAACCTTCAGGGGATTAGCTCCTACGAGCAGTACTTC
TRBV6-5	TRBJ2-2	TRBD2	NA	CASYRGGLTGELFF	TGTGCCAGTTACCGCGGGGGGCTTACCGGGGAGCTGTTTTTT
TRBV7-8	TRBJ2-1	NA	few	CASSRRVSYNEQFF	TGTGCCAGCAGCCGCAGGGTCTCCTACAATGAGCAGTTCTTC
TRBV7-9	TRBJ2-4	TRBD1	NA	CASSGTGGTKNIQYF	TGTGCCAGCAGCGGGACAGGGGGTACCAAAAACATTCAGTACTTC
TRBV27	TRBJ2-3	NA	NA	CASTQGADTQYF	TGTGCCAGCACCCAGGGCGCAGATACGCAGTATTTT
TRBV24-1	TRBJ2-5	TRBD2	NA	CATSVQTSGKQETQYF	TGTGCCACCAGTGTCCAGACTAGCGGGAAGCAAGAGACCCAGTACTTC